The 24 T cell receptor beta chains in this list originate from one sample, sequenced in a study of radiation and T cells in renal cell carcinoma. The time point here: blood 4 weeks post-SBRT, at nephrectomy. Treatment: 15 Gy SBRT to primary tumor, nephrectomy 4 weeks later. Data came from immunoSEQ multiplex PCR; TCRdb stores just in-frame clones and leaves some out. The sample yields about 78,000 clones, about 88% seen once. The sample was blood, taken from a patient whose treatment included radiotherapy and nephrectomy. The receptor set was obtained from a woman in her seventies with renal cell carcinoma.

This clone was seen once. The chain uses TRBV28 and TRBJ1-5; no clear D. The CDR3 spans 13 residues. From germline, CDR1 is MDHEN and CDR2 SYDVKM. Trimming removed 7 bases from V and 2 bases from J, with 9 bases in between. CDR3 sequence (DNA): TGTGCCAGCATGGGGTACGGCAATCAGCCCCAGCATTTT. This translates into CASMGYGNQPQHF.

A remark on this clone: The junction does not match germline at one end; this may be a read error. The chain links TRBV27 to TRBJ1-4, with 8 nucleotides matching TRBD1. The CDR3 covers 15 residues. From germline, CDR1 is MNHEY and CDR2 SMNVEV (reference sequence). CDR3 region: CASSLGDRGNKKLFF. Written as DNA, the CDR3 is TGTGCCAGCAGTTTAGGCGACAGGGGTAATAAAAAACTGTTTTTT.

With regard to this clone: The same CDR3 is also encoded by other DNA sequences in this sample. The genes are TRBV9 and TRBJ2-3; 11 bases are a match to TRBD2. V was pared by 2 bases and J by 0 bases, with 5 bases of the junction left unmatched. Germline CDR1 reads SGDLS; CDR2 reads YYNGEE. The CDR3 length is 17 residues. For the CDR3, the DNA is TGTGCCAGCAGCGTCCGTAGCGGGGGGGCTAGCACAGATACGCAGTATTTT. The encoded protein is CASSVRSGGASTDTQYF.

This clone showed up just once. The chain employs TRBV2 and TRBJ1-3; 10 positions agree with TRBD1. Germline trimming cut 4 bases from V and 2 bases from J; bases unmatched to any gene: 5. The CDR3 runs 16 residues. Germline CDR1 and CDR2: SNHLY and FYNNEI. The CDR3 is CASSGQGAPTGNTIYF. DNA for the CDR3: TGTGCCAGCAGTGGACAGGGGGCCCCCACTGGAAACACCATATATTTT.

This clone has only one observation. The gene calls are TRBV7-2 and TRBJ2-2; D uncertain. CDR1 is SGHTA, CDR2 FQGNSA, per germline. Trimming removed 7 bases at V and 3 bases at J, with 18 bases between. This CDR3 comprises 16 residues. The CDR3 sequence is CASNTYRGSYTGELFF. CDR3 nucleotides: TGTGCCAGCAACACCTATCGAGGATCGTACACCGGGGAGCTGTTTTTT.

The gene calls are TRBV10-1 and TRBJ2-1; D is tentatively TRBD1 or TRBD2 (6 bases each). Germline CDR1 reads WNHNN; CDR2 reads SYGVQD (reference sequence). This CDR3 comprises 12 residues. V lost 8 bases and J 8 bases, leaving 13 bases between the germline ends. This CDR3 is CASSRGRDEQFF. The CDR3 DNA follows: TGCGCCAGCTCCCGGGGGCGCGATGAGCAGTTCTTC.

The chain links TRBV27 to TRBJ1-3; D might be TRBD1 (5 bases). Trimming removed 0 bases from V and 0 bases from J, with 6 bases in between. Germline V CDR1 and CDR2: MNHEY, SMNVEV (reference sequence). CDR3 size: 15 residues. CDR3 region: CASSLSTASGNTIYF. CDR3 sequence (DNA): TGTGCCAGCAGTTTATCGACAGCCTCTGGAAACACCATATATTTT.

J is TRBJ1-6 and V is TRBV9; 7 positions match TRBD1. The germline gives CDR1 SGDLS, CDR2 YYNGEE. Trimming removed 0 bases from V and 4 bases from J; junction bases left unmatched: 4. The CDR3 is 16 residues long. The CDR3 coding sequence is TGTGCCAGCAGCGTAGGACAGGGTCGATATAATTCACCCCTCCACTTT. Translation gives CASSVGQGRYNSPLHF.

A few counts support this clone. The chain has TRBV19 and TRBJ1-6; D may be TRBD1 (6 bases). The CDR3 sequence is 15 residues long. From germline, CDR1 is LNHDA and CDR2 SQIVND (reference sequence). With 3 bases removed from V and 6 bases from J, the gap between germline ends came to 12 bases. The CDR3 region has the DNA TGTGCCAGTAGTATTAGACAGGCGGTTAATTCACCCCTCCACTTT. It is translated as CASSIRQAVNSPLHF.

This rearrangement joins TRBV25-1 to TRBJ2-6, with TRBD1 identical over 12 bases. Germline lookup yields CDR1 MGHDK and CDR2 SYGVNS. Unmatched junction bases numbered 1, after V lost 8 bases and J lost 2 bases. The CDR3 covers 15 residues. The chain's CDR3 is CASGTGGTGANVLTF. As DNA, the CDR3 is TGTGCCAGCGGGACAGGGGGCACTGGGGCCAACGTCCTGACTTTC.

The chain recombines TRBV6-5 with TRBJ2-2; the D is unclear. CDR1 is MNHEY and CDR2 is SVGAGI in the germline V gene. Trimming took off 4 bases at V and 0 bases at J, with 6 bases between the two ends. The CDR3 length is 14 residues. CDR3 DNA: TGTGCCAGCAGTTGGCTGTCGAACACCGGGGAGCTGTTTTTT. It specifies CASSWLSNTGELFF.

The chain combines TRBV5-6 with TRBJ2-7; perhaps D is TRBD1 or TRBD2 (6 bases each). Germline CDR1 reads SGHDT; CDR2 reads YYEEEE. Between the trimmed V and J ends, which lost 0 bases and 4 bases, there was a span of 14 bases. The CDR3 length is 15 residues. The CDR3 sequence is CASSLVGRGQYEQYF. The CDR3 DNA is TGTGCCAGCAGCTTGGTTGGGCGGGGACAATACGAGCAGTACTTC.

V is TRBV7-2 and J is TRBJ1-4; weak D call: TRBD1 (6 bases). There are 15 residues in the CDR3. Trimming pared 1 base from V and 8 bases from J, leaving 14 bases between. Germline CDR1 and CDR2: SGHTA and FQGNSA. CDR3 residues: CASSLGGKGGEKLFF. In DNA, the CDR3 is TGTGCCAGCAGCTTAGGAGGAAAGGGGGGCGAAAAACTGTTTTTT.

The V and J genes are TRBV5-6 and TRBJ2-2; D is undetermined. The CDR3 covers 14 residues. Germline-derived CDR1 and CDR2 are SGHDT and YYEEEE. V lost 0 bases and J lost 1, with 4 bases in between. In DNA form, the CDR3 reads TGTGCCAGCAGCTTGGGTCGGAACACCGGGGAGCTGTTTTTT. Encoded protein: CASSLGRNTGELFF.

The chain joins TRBV7-2 to TRBJ2-4, with a weak D call TRBD2 (6 bases). The germline CDR1 and CDR2 sequences are SGHTA and FQGNSA. This CDR3 is built from 15 residues. V was clipped by 4 bases and J by 3 bases, with 13 bases between them. CDR3 sequence reads: CASSSRGGDKNIQYF. CDR3 coding DNA: TGTGCCAGCAGCTCTCGGGGCGGGGACAAAAACATTCAGTACTTC.

The chain has TRBV7-2 and TRBJ2-7; TRBD2 is a possible D gene (5 bases). CDR1 is SGHTA and CDR2 is FQGNSA in the germline V gene. The ends were cut back, 1 base at V and 0 bases at J, with 13 bases in the middle. The CDR3 sequence is 16 residues long. CDR3 sequence: CASSLDGGLSSYEQYF. The CDR3, as DNA: TGTGCCAGCAGCTTAGACGGCGGACTGAGCTCCTACGAGCAGTACTTC.

In DNA form, the CDR3 reads TGTGCCAGCAGCCCTTGGGGGAAGGCCTATAATTCACCCCTCCACTTT. Translating it yields CASSPWGKAYNSPLHF. The J gene is TRBJ1-6, the V gene TRBV7-6, with a possible D match to TRBD1 (5 bases). This CDR3 has 16 residues. Germline V CDR1 and CDR2: SGHVS, FNYEAQ. The germline V and J ends were trimmed by 5 bases and 2 bases, with 13 bases remaining between them.

The rearrangement joins TRBV9 to TRBJ2-7; D not resolved. The V and J ends lost 3 bases and 6 bases respectively, with 10 bases between them. Per germline, CDR1 SGDLS and CDR2 YYNGEE. The CDR3 runs to 12 residues. The CDR3 DNA reads TGTGCCAGCAGCGCCGAGGTTGGCGAGCAGTACTTC. It yields the protein CASSAEVGEQYF.

The rearrangement links TRBV7-2 to TRBJ1-2; D is perhaps TRBD1 (5 bases). The CDR3 spans 13 residues. The V end lost 3 bases, the J end lost 4 bases, and 9 bases lay between the germline ends. The germline V gene has CDR1 SGHTA and CDR2 FQGNSA. DNA for the CDR3: TGTGCCAGCAGCTTGGGGGGTCGCTATGGCTACACCTTC. It translates to CASSLGGRYGYTF.

This clone was observed a single time. This chain links TRBV6-5 with TRBJ2-3; D remains unclear. V lost 0 bases and J lost 4, with 8 bases in between. Germline values: CDR1 MNHEY, CDR2 SVGAGI. This CDR3 contains 14 residues. The CDR3 sequence: CASSYSGLADTQYF. CDR3 nucleotides: TGTGCCAGCAGTTACTCGGGTCTCGCAGATACGCAGTATTTT.

This clone was seen more than once but under ten times. The gene calls are TRBV9 and TRBJ2-1; no clear D. Trimming took off 7 bases at V and 1 base at J, with 6 bases between the two ends. CDR1 is SGDLS and CDR2 is YYNGEE in the germline V gene. The CDR3 consists of 12 residues. In DNA form, the CDR3 reads TGTGCCAGCGCCGGGTCCTACAATGAGCAGTTCTTC. Encoded protein: CASAGSYNEQFF.

This sequence joins TRBV10-1 and TRBJ2-1; D is unresolved. Trimming took off 1 base at V and 6 bases at J, with 10 bases between the two ends. The CDR3 runs to 14 residues. Germline V gene lookup returns CDR1 WNHNN and CDR2 SYGVQD (reference sequence). CDR3 sequence reads: CASSEYNSANEQFF. The CDR3 nucleotides read TGCGCCAGCAGTGAGTATAACAGCGCCAATGAGCAGTTCTTC.

This clone was detected only once. The rearrangement links TRBV28 to TRBJ2-1; 11 nucleotides match TRBD1. The V segment lost 3 bases and the J segment 3 bases; nucleotides outside the gene matches: 1. From germline, CDR1 is MDHEN and CDR2 SYDVKM. CDR3 length equals 15 residues. The CDR3 is CASSLDRGLYNEQFF. The CDR3 coding sequence is TGTGCCAGCAGTTTGGACAGGGGGCTCTACAATGAGCAGTTCTTC.

Notes on this clone: A junction end diverges from the germline sequence, so it may reflect a read error. Other DNA sequences in this specimen translate into the identical CDR3. V is TRBV9 and J is TRBJ1-3; D unclear. CDR3 length equals 12 residues. The germline CDR1 and CDR2 sequences are SGDLS and YYNGEE. CDR3: CASKGAGNTIYF. CDR3 in DNA: TGTGCCAGCAAGGGAGCTGGAAACACTATATATTTT.